This entry lists 21 T cell receptor beta chains sequenced from one sample in a study of T cells after posttransplantation cyclophosphamide. Treatment was busulfan-fludarabine conditioning, a marrow graft, and cyclophosphamide on days +3 and +4. Generated by immunoSEQ multiplex PCR, the TCRdb table keeps only in-frame clones and is missing some. The specimen gives around 3,000 clones without singletons; the ten biggest hold approximately 32%. The specimen comprised PBMCs, sampled after allogeneic stem cell transplant with posttransplant cyclophosphamide. The source is a male patient between 25 and 39 years old who received an allogeneic stem cell transplant from a related donor, was CMV-positive, and had acute GVHD only. Certain T cells may be donor cells from the graft.

This clone is categorized as medium-sized. The chain links TRBV4-1 to TRBJ1-1; a possible D gene is TRBD1 (5 bases). Germline values: CDR1 MGHRA, CDR2 YSYEKL. V gave up 0 bases and J gave up 6 bases, with 23 bases separating them. The CDR3 has 18 amino acids. CDR3 sequence: CASSQDPILSWGTSEAFF. The CDR3 DNA sequence: TGCGCCAGCAGCCAAGATCCAATATTATCCTGGGGCACTTCTGAAGCTTTCTTT.

This clone was found many times. The V call is TRBV2, the J call TRBJ2-2; 7 bases align to TRBD1. Germline V gene lookup returns CDR1 SNHLY and CDR2 FYNNEI. Losses at the gene ends were 5 bases for V and 6 bases for J; bases not matched to a gene: 6. The CDR3 extends over 14 amino acids. The CDR3 spells CASSPDRAPGELFF. CDR3 DNA sequence: TGTGCCAGCAGTCCCGACAGGGCGCCCGGGGAGCTGTTTTTT. Full variable domain (outside the CDR3, taken from reference TRBV2 and TRBJ2-2): EPEVTQTPSHQVTQMGQEVILRCVPISNHLYFYWYRQILGQKVEFLVSFYNNEISEKSEIFDDQFSVERPDGSNFTLKIRSTKLEDSAMYFCASSPDRAPGELFFGEGSRLTVL.

This clone is labeled as medium-sized. The chain employs TRBV6-6 and TRBJ1-2; D is unresolved. CDR3 length: 12 residues. From germline, CDR1 is MNHNY and CDR2 SVGAGI (reference sequence). Deletions cut 2 bases from V and 13 bases from J, with 14 bases between. CDR3 amino acids: CASSYKAAGCTF. The CDR3 nucleotides are TGTGCCAGCAGTTACAAGGCAGCCGGGTGCACCTTC.

Many counts were recorded for this clone. The rearrangement uses TRBV12-3 or TRBV12-4 and TRBJ1-3, with TRBD1 as a possible D gene (6 bases). This CDR3 contains 13 residues. V was shortened by 3 bases and J by 4 bases, with 7 bases between the two germline ends. In DNA, the CDR3 is TGTGCCAGCAGTTTGGGGACAGGAAACACCATATATTTT. It translates to CASSLGTGNTIYF.

This clone has at least ten counts. V gene TRBV6-1 combines with J gene TRBJ1-2; 7 bases match TRBD1. V dropped 0 bases and J dropped 6; count of bases not matched to a gene: 19. Germline loops: CDR1 MNHNS, CDR2 SASEGT. The CDR3 sequence is 19 residues long. The CDR3 spells CASSEAGDRVLLWLDGYTF. The CDR3 DNA sequence: TGTGCCAGCAGTGAAGCAGGCGACAGGGTATTACTTTGGCTGGATGGCTACACCTTC.

This clone qualifies as medium-sized. V is TRBV19 and J is TRBJ2-2, with unresolved D. V lost 5 bases, J lost 6 bases, and 10 bases lay in between. Germline V CDR1 and CDR2: LNHDA, SQIVND (reference sequence). The CDR3 covers 13 residues. This CDR3 reads CASSFRVAGELFF. CDR3 DNA: TGTGCCAGTAGTTTTAGGGTGGCCGGGGAGCTGTTTTTT. The full variable domain, completed using reference TRBV19 and TRBJ2-2, is DGGITQSPKYLFRKEGQNVTLSCEQNLNHDAMYWYRQDPGQGLRLIYYSQIVNDFQKGDIAEGYSVSREKKESFPLTVTSAQKNPTAFYLCASSFRVAGELFFGEGSRLTVL.

This clone was counted between two and nine times. The chain joins TRBV30 to TRBJ2-5, with TRBD2 matching 8 bases. Near its end, the DNA agrees better with TRBJ2-7, so the J call may be wrong. The CDR3 is 18 amino acids. CDR1 and CDR2 from the germline V gene are GTSNPN and SVGIG (reference sequence). In nucleotides, the CDR3 is TGTGCCTGGAGACGCGGGTTGGCGGGGGGACGGAGCTCCTACGAGCAGTACTTC. Its translation: CAWRRGLAGGRSSYEQYF.

This clone was seen many times. The V and J genes are TRBV29-1 and TRBJ1-1, with D possibly being TRBD1 (6 bases). The CDR3 has 14 amino acids. Germline V gene sequence: CDR1 SQVTM, CDR2 ANQGSEA. V was trimmed by 6 bases and J by 1 base, leaving 15 bases between them. The CDR3 DNA is TGCAGCGTCCTTCTTCTGACAGGGAACACTGAAGCTTTCTTT. Residues: CSVLLLTGNTEAFF.

The gene calls are TRBV19 and TRBJ2-3; 16 bases agree with TRBD2. Germline V gene lookup returns CDR1 LNHDA and CDR2 SQIVND (reference sequence). This CDR3 region has 17 residues. Trimming removed 5 bases from V and 5 bases from J; junction bases left unmatched: 7. The CDR3 region has the DNA TGTGCCAGTAGTCCAGGGACTAGCGGGGGGGCAAGAGATACGCAGTATTTT. This sequence encodes CASSPGTSGGARDTQYF.

At least ten counts were recorded for this clone. The chain combines TRBV15 with TRBJ1-4; D remains ambiguous. The V gene lost 4 bases and the J gene lost 8 bases, with 14 bases spanning the gap. Germline lookup yields CDR1 LNHNV and CDR2 YYDKDF (reference sequence). The CDR3 contains 14 residues. The DNA of the CDR3 is TGTGCCACCAGCATAAATGTAAGAGCAGAAAAACTGTTTTTT. Residues: CATSINVRAEKLFF.

This clone showed up many times. V usage is TRBV2 and J usage is TRBJ1-6, with 7 positions matching TRBD1. The CDR3 sequence is 15 residues long. V shed 2 bases and J 8 bases; nucleotides not matched to a gene: 6. Looked up from germline, CDR1 is SNHLY and CDR2 is FYNNEI. The CDR3 spells CASSEMGTVDSPLHF. The CDR3 DNA follows: TGTGCCAGCAGTGAAATGGGGACAGTTGATTCACCCCTCCACTTT.

This clone was detected ten times or more. The chain recombines TRBV7-2 with TRBJ2-7, with 11 bases aligning to TRBD2. J lost 3 bases, V lost 4 bases, and 5 bases had no gene match. The CDR3 totals 15 residues. Germline values: CDR1 SGHTA, CDR2 FQGNSA. The CDR3 is CASSSLAGGSYEQYF. CDR3 DNA: TGTGCCAGCAGCTCTCTAGCGGGGGGTAGCTACGAGCAGTACTTC.

This clone has a count of ten or more. V usage is TRBV4-3 and J usage is TRBJ1-2, with a weak D call TRBD1 (6 bases). CDR3 length: 14 amino acids. The V gene's germline CDR1 is LGHNA and CDR2 YSLEER. Trimming removed 1 base at V and 2 bases at J, with 8 bases between. CDR3 DNA: TGCGCCAGCAGCCAAGCAGGGGCGAACTATGGCTACACCTTC. The encoded protein is CASSQAGANYGYTF.

This clone was detected ten times or more. The chain combines TRBV25-1 with TRBJ1-3; D is uncertain. CDR1 MGHDK and CDR2 SYGVNS come from the germline V gene. This CDR3 has 15 amino acids. The germline V and J ends were trimmed by 3 bases and 4 bases, with 13 bases remaining between them. The DNA of the CDR3 is TGTGCCAGCAGTGATTCAACCAGCAGGGGAAACACCATATATTTT. Translated, it gives CASSDSTSRGNTIYF.

This clone was counted ten times or more. The chain uses TRBV7-2 and TRBJ2-7; TRBD2 matches 10 bases. The CDR3 extends over 13 amino acids. Germline values: CDR1 SGHTA, CDR2 FQGNSA. V was clipped by 4 bases and J by 3 bases; unmatched bases: 0. CDR3 in amino acids: CASSWTSGYEQYF. CDR3 sequence (DNA): TGTGCCAGCAGCTGGACTAGCGGCTACGAGCAGTACTTC. Full variable domain (rest looked up from reference TRBV7-2 and TRBJ2-7): GAGVSQSPSNKVTEKGKDVELRCDPISGHTALYWYRQSLGQGLEFLIYFQGNSAPDKSGLPSDRFSAERTGGSVSTLTIQRTQQEDSAVYLCASSWTSGYEQYFGPGTRLTVT.

The table lists this clone with many counts. V gene TRBV28 combines with J gene TRBJ2-7, with 10 bases lining up with TRBD1. V lost 10 bases, J lost 4 bases, and 4 bases stayed unmatched. Germline CDR1 MDHEN, CDR2 SYDVKM. The CDR3 spans 12 residues. CDR3 sequence: CATGTGVYEQYF. Here the CDR3 DNA reads TGTGCCACCGGGACAGGGGTGTACGAGCAGTACTTC.

This clone was counted ten times or more. The rearrangement joins TRBV4-3 to TRBJ2-3; D is perhaps TRBD1 (6 bases). Trimming shortened V by 1 base and J by 0 bases, and 14 bases separated the two germline ends. CDR1 is LGHNA and CDR2 is YSLEER in the germline V gene. The CDR3 has 17 amino acids. The CDR3 DNA follows: TGCGCCAGCAGCCAAGGGCCGGGACACAGGAGCACAGATACGCAGTATTTT. It is translated as CASSQGPGHRSTDTQYF.

This clone came up many times. The J gene is TRBJ2-1, the V gene TRBV11-3, with D perhaps matching TRBD2 (6 bases). Trimming took 6 bases from V and 9 from J, leaving 12 bases between them. Germline V CDR1 and CDR2: SGHNT, YENEEA. The CDR3 spans 12 residues. The CDR3 DNA reads as TGTGCCAGCAGTTTCGCCGGGGGTGAGCAGTTCTTC. As protein: CASSFAGGEQFF.

This clone has ten or more counts. V and J are TRBV27 and TRBJ2-1; D is possibly TRBD1 (5 bases). Germline V gene sequence: CDR1 MNHEY, CDR2 SMNVEV (reference sequence). The CDR3 is 14 residues long. The V and J ends lost 5 bases and 4 bases respectively, with 12 bases between them. The CDR3 loop reads CASSQGSGYNEQFF. CDR3 nucleotides: TGTGCCAGCAGTCAGGGCTCAGGGTACAATGAGCAGTTCTTC.

This clone was found many times. The J gene is TRBJ1-2, the V gene TRBV7-2, with 7 bases that match TRBD1. CDR1 SGHTA and CDR2 FQGNSA come from the germline V gene. CDR3 length: 16 residues. The J segment lost 5 bases and the V segment lost 1 base, leaving 10 bases of the junction unmatched. The CDR3 coding sequence is TGTGCCAGCAGCTTAGAAACCGGGACAGACGAATATGGCTACACCTTC. This encodes CASSLETGTDEYGYTF.

In this sample, this clone turned up many times. The V gene is TRBV28, the J gene TRBJ1-6; 9 bases match TRBD1. Germline V gene lookup returns CDR1 MDHEN and CDR2 SYDVKM. The CDR3 contains 13 residues. Losses at the gene ends were 6 bases for V and 9 bases for J; bases not matched to a gene: 3. CDR3 residues: CASRGQGSSPLHF. The DNA of the CDR3 is TGTGCCAGCAGGGGACAGGGCAGTTCACCCCTCCACTTT.